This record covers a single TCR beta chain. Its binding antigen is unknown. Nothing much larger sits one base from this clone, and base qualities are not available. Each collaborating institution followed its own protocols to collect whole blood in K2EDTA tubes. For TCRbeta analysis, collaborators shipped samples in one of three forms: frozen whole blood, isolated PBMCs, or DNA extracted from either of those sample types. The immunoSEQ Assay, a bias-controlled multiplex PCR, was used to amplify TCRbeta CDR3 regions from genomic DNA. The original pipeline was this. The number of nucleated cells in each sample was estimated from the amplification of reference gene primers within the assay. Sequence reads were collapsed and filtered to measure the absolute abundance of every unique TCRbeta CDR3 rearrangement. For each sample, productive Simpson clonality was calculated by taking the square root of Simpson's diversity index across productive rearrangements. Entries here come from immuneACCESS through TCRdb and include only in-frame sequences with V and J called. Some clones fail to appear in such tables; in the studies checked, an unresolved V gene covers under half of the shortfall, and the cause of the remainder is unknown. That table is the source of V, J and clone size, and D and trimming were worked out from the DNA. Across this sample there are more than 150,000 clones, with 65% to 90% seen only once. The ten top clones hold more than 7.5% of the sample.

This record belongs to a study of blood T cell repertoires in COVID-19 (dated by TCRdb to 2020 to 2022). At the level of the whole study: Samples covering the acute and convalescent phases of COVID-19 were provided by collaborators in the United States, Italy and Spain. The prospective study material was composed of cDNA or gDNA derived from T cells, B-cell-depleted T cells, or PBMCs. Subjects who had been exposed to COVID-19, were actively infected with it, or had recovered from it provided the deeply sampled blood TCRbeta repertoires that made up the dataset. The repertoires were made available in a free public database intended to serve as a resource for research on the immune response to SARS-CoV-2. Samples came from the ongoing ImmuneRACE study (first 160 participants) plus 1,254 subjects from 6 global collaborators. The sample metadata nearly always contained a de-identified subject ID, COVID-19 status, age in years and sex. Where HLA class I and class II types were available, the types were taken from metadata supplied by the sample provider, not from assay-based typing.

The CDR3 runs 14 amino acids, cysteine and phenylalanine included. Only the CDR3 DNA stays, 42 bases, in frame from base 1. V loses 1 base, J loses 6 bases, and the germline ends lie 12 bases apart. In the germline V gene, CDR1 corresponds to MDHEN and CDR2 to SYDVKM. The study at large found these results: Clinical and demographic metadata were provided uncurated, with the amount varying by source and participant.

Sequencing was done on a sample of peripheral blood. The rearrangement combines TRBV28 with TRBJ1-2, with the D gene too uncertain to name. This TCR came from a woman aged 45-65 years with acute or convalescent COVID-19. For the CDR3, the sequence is CASSLSGLDHGYTF. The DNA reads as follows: TGTGCCAGCAGTTTATCCGGCCTAGACCATGGCTACACCTTC.